This T cell receptor beta chain originates from a study of cytomegalovirus exposure and HLA in healthy donors. Study-wide findings and caveats: According to the study, 160 or so TCR beta chains were cytomegalovirus-associated. Rates of TCR association differed by HLA locus in a later analysis, with DRB1 highest and HLA-C lowest.

The PCR contained 60 Vbeta and 13 Jbeta primers. The protocol was immunoSEQ multiplex PCR, while the TCRdb copy is restricted to in-frame clones and leaves out a portion. The sample records about 200,000 clones, around 79% being singletons. This CDR3 comprises 16 residues. The ends were cut back, 5 bases at V and 7 bases at J, with 23 bases in the middle. Germline V gene lookup returns CDR1 SGHVS and CDR2 FQNEAQ. In the case of this clone: Its matching antigen is unknown.

The chain employs TRBV7-8 and TRBJ1-2; D is possibly TRBD1 (6 bases). Specimen: PBMCs. The sequence was obtained from a young woman in good health and CMV-seropositive. DNA of the CDR3: TGTGCCAGCAGCCAACTCGAAAGGGACATCGGTGGTGGCTACACCTTC. Its translation is CASSQLERDIGGGYTF.